This T cell receptor beta chain came from a study of blood T cell repertoires in COVID-19. Sequenced by immunoSEQ multiplex PCR; TCRdb stores in-frame clones only, minus some. The sample has approximately 140,000 clones; roughly four fifths are singletons. Germline CDR1 MGHRA, CDR2 YSYEKL. This CDR3 contains 15 residues. Between the trimmed V and J ends, which lost 4 bases and 5 bases, there was a span of 15 bases. The source is a man aged 40-49 years with active or convalescent COVID-19. This chain links TRBV4-1 with TRBJ2-1, with TRBD2 as a possible D gene (6 bases). Sequenced: peripheral blood. CDR3 DNA: TGCGCCAGCAGCCGAGGGACTGGTTCACACAATGAGCAGTTCTTC. Protein: CASSRGTGSHNEQFF.